This TCR beta chain was profiled in a study of T cells after yellow fever vaccination (dated by TCRdb to about 2019). Regarding the study in general: The SMART-Seq v4 Ultra Low Input RNA kit was used to prepare libraries from fractions with low cell numbers. Blood was collected at multiple timepoints before and after primary and secondary immunization, and bulk PBMC replicates and cell subsets were isolated. The cohort comprised two healthy male donors, one aged 18 to 30 and one aged 30 to 40 years. To track T-cell clones before and after primary and booster YFV17D yellow fever vaccination, bulk TCR alpha and beta repertoires were sequenced longitudinally.

This clonotype was counted only a few times. The specificity of this receptor is unknown. No base quality information exists; no much larger clone differs at one position. V is reduced by 5 bases and J by 7 bases, leaving a spacing of 17 bases between them. CDR3 length: 15 amino acids, cysteine to phenylalanine. This entry keeps only the CDR3 DNA: 45 bases, framed from base 1. The treatment or condition label on this specimen signifies: live attenuated yellow fever vaccine strain. At each blood-draw timepoint, two biological replicates of bulk PBMCs were obtained. A standard Ficoll-Paque protocol was used to isolate PBMCs from peripheral blood. TriZol was used to extract RNA from bulk PBMCs, from CD4 and CD8 fractions, and from dextramer-positive and dextramer-negative fractions. What the research found in general, with its limitations: Compared with the primary T-cell response, the secondary T-cell response was faster but weaker, reaching its peak on day 5 rather than on day 15. After the booster, most of the clones that had expanded following primary vaccination were detected again (roughly 97% of CD4 and 80% to 90% of CD8), which suggests that memory was broadly maintained. A small fraction of clonotypes appeared in both the CD4 and CD8 compartments, likely as a result of convergent recombination. Only two donors were included in the study, so the extent to which the findings can be generalized is limited. FACS-sorted repertoires could contain abundant contaminating clonotypes from the bulk population, so computational filtering was required.

TCR cDNA was synthesized by 5'RACE template switching, through which a universal primer site and unique molecular identifiers were introduced. cDNA synthesis was primed from both the TCR alpha and TCR beta constant segments. Library amplification used two PCR steps, and the second PCR step added sample barcodes and sequencing adapters. Sequencing of the libraries was done on either Illumina HiSeq 2500 (2x100 bp) or NovaSeq (2x150 bp). For the original study's pipeline: Reads were demultiplexed and collapsed into UMI consensus sequences with MIGEC, and V(D)J alignment was performed with MiXCR. Using edgeR on replicate PBMC samples, clonotypes were called vaccine-responding if FDR was below 0.01 and the log2 fold change was above 5 up to day 15. Each bulk clonotype received a CD4 or CD8 identity based on whether the sequenced CD4 or CD8 repertoire contained that clonotype at higher abundance. TCRdb took the public reads, trimmed them with fastp at Q25, ran MiXCR for clone calling and kept in-frame beta chains. Entries are consolidated by CDR3 protein sequence, retaining the most common genes and DNA. In this record, the V and J calls reflect TCRdb's handling and not the investigators' own analysis. For this sample the table gives hundreds of thousands of distinct CDR3 sequences, of which 8.7% were detected only once. Together, the top ten hold roughly 18% of the sample.

This sequence was found in a man younger than 30 who received the YFV17D yellow fever vaccine. Sequencing used PBMCs, obtained on the day of the first yellow fever vaccination. The rearrangement joined TRBV12-3 or TRBV12-4 to TRBJ1-4; TRBD1 might be the D gene, on 6 matching bases. The nucleotides are TGTGCCAGCAGTCCTGCCGGGACAACTGGTGAAAAACTGTTTTTT. The resulting protein is CASSPAGTTGEKLFF.